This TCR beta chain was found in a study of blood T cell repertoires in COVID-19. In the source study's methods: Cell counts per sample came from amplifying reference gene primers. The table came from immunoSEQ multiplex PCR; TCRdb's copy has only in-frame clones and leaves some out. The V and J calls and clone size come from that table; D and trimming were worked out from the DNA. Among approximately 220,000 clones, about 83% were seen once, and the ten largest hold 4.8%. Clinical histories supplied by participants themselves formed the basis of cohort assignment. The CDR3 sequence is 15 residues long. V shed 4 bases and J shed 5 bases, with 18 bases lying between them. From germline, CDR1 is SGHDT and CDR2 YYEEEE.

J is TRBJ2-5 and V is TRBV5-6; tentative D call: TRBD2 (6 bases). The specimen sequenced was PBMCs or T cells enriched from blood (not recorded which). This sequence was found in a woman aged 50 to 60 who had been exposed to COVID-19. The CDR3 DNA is TGTGCCAGCAGCCGCGGTTCCGGGACTTCGGAGACCCAGTACTTC. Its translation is CASSRGSGTSETQYF.